The next 9 T cell receptor beta chains were all read from a single sample in a study of T cell responses to AZD1222 COVID-19 vaccine. The repertoire was sequenced with immunoSEQ multiplex PCR; TCRdb's copy has only in-frame clones and lacks some. The table has 85,000 to 100,000 clones, just over 90% seen once. Sequenced here: peripheral blood, sampled on day 0 of AZD1222 vaccination. The source of these receptors is an adult in good health.

The chain has TRBV2 and TRBJ1-1; D unclear. V lost 2 bases to trimming and J lost 0 bases, with 4 bases between them. The CDR3 loop spans 13 amino acids. CDR1 SNHLY and CDR2 FYNNEI come from the germline V gene. The CDR3 is CASSEMMNTEAFF. The CDR3 DNA reads TGTGCCAGCAGTGAAATGATGAACACTGAAGCTTTCTTT.

This chain joins TRBV5-4 and TRBJ2-5, with 9 bases matching TRBD2. V lost 4 bases and J lost 1; bases outside the gene matches: 8. Germline assignment: CDR1 SGHNT and CDR2 YYREEE (reference sequence). This CDR3 has 16 amino acids. The CDR3 sequence is CASSDRPSGAQETQYF. The DNA for the CDR3 is TGTGCCAGCAGCGACCGCCCTAGCGGGGCCCAAGAGACCCAGTACTTC.

The rearrangement links TRBV5-1 to TRBJ1-2, with D possibly TRBD1 on 6 matching bases. Germline lookup yields CDR1 SGHRS and CDR2 YFSETQ. The CDR3 covers 15 residues. V was trimmed by 4 bases and J by 3 bases, leaving 16 bases between them. The CDR3 is CASSPEGGADYGYTF. As DNA, the CDR3 is TGCGCCAGCAGCCCGGAGGGGGGGGCGGACTATGGCTACACCTTC.

This sequence joins TRBV2 and TRBJ2-7; D is undetermined. Trimming pared 4 bases from V and 5 bases from J, leaving 9 bases between. The CDR3 contains 12 residues. CDR1 SNHLY and CDR2 FYNNEI come from the germline V gene. Here the CDR3 DNA reads TGTGCCAGCAGTGTTGGGTTCCACGAGCAGTACTTC. Its protein product is CASSVGFHEQYF.

J is TRBJ1-1 and V is TRBV9; D possibly corresponds to TRBD1 (5 bases). Trimming pared 0 bases from V and 4 bases from J, leaving 16 bases between. From germline, CDR1 is SGDLS and CDR2 YYNGEE. The CDR3 extends over 16 amino acids. CDR3 DNA: TGTGCCAGCAGCGTAGGCGGGTGGGGGGTTAGCACTGAAGCTTTCTTT. Protein product: CASSVGGWGVSTEAFF. The variable domain in full, completed from reference TRBV9 and TRBJ1-1, reads DSGVTQTPKHLITATGQRVTLRCSPRSGDLSVYWYQQSLDQGLQFLIQYYNGEERAKGNILERFSAQQFPDLHSELNLSSLELGDSALYFCASSVGGWGVSTEAFFGQGTRLTVV.

This rearrangement joins TRBV7-9 to TRBJ1-6; 7 bases match TRBD1. CDR3 length: 16 amino acids. V lost 6 bases, J lost 3 bases, and 8 bases stayed unmatched. Germline V lookup: CDR1 SEHNR, CDR2 FQNEAQ (reference sequence). The DNA of the CDR3 is TGTGCCAGCAGACCCACGGGACAGCACTATAATTCACCCCTCCACTTT. It specifies CASRPTGQHYNSPLHF.

This chain connects TRBV7-8 to TRBJ2-3; D is unclear. Per germline, CDR1 SGHVS and CDR2 FQNEAQ. V was trimmed by 1 base and J by 1 base, leaving 15 bases between them. The CDR3 is 17 residues long. In DNA, the CDR3 is TGTGCCAGCAGCTTAGGCTATAAGAGACCCCGCACAGATACGCAGTATTTT. Translating gives CASSLGYKRPRTDTQYF.

This chain joins TRBV15 and TRBJ1-1; 10 nucleotides match TRBD1. Unmatched junction bases numbered 6, after V lost 3 bases and J lost 5 bases. Germline lookup yields CDR1 LNHNV and CDR2 YYDKDF (reference sequence). The CDR3 is 15 amino acids. The CDR3 loop reads CATSRVGTGATEAFF. DNA for the CDR3: TGTGCCACCAGCAGGGTCGGGACAGGGGCGACTGAAGCTTTCTTT.

This chain joins TRBV9 and TRBJ2-1; D might be TRBD1 (5 bases). The germline CDR1 and CDR2 sequences are SGDLS and YYNGEE. Trimming pared 4 bases from V and 7 bases from J, leaving 18 bases between. The CDR3 covers 15 residues. The CDR3 loop reads CASSPGRGAENEQFF. CDR3 nucleotides: TGTGCCAGCAGCCCCGGTAGGGGTGCGGAGAATGAGCAGTTCTTC.